The clone carrying this T cell receptor beta chain was detected many times. Its cognate antigen is unknown. This CDR3 has 13 amino acids. The trim removed 3 bases at V and 3 bases at J, leaving 1 base unmatched. Germline V lookup: CDR1 LGHNT, CDR2 FRNRAP. These data are taken from a study of T cells in Graves' hyperthyroidism and ophthalmopathy. General observations from the study: Model predictions of ophthalmopathy came a median approximately 6.2 months before onset. Blood samples included most of the expanded thyroid clonotypes exceeding 0.001.

The hyperthyroidism patients had all been newly diagnosed, and their disease duration was under 2 months. Their ages ranged from 18 to 65 years. Reasons for excluding patients were uncontrolled infection, other autoimmune disease, pregnancy or lactation. RNA transcripts yielded amplified TCR beta CDR3 regions. The HTBI set primed first-round TCR CDR3 RT-PCR. TCRdb re-called the multiplex PCR reads with MiXCR, one entry per CDR3 protein. The sample lists about 350,000 distinct CDR3 sequences; approximately 15% were seen once. V usage is TRBV12-5 and J usage is TRBJ1-2; 7 bases map to TRBD1. Sequencing input: blood. The receptor comes from a woman in her twenties or thirties with Graves' hyperthyroidism. The CDR3 DNA reads as TGTGCTAGTGGTTTCGACAGGGACTATGGCTACACCTTC. Its protein product is CASGFDRDYGYTF.